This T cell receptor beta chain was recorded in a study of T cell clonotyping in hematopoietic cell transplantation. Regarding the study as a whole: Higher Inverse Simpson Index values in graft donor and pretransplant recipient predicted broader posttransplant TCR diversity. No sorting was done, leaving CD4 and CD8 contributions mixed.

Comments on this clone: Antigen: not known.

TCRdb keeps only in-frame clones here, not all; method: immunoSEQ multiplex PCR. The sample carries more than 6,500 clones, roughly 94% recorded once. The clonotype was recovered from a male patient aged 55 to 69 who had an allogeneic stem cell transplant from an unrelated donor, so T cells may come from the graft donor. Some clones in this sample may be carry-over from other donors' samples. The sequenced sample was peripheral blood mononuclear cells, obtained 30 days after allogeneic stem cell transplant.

The CDR3 spells CASSLIGGGRGYTF. The CDR3 region has the DNA TGTGCCAGCAGCTTGATAGGGGGGGGTCGTGGCTACACCTTC. The chain joins TRBV11-2 to TRBJ1-2, with D possibly matching TRBD1 (6 bases). Germline V gene data show CDR1 as SGHAT and CDR2 as FQNNGV. Trimming shortened V by 3 bases and J by 7 bases, and 15 bases separated the two germline ends. This CDR3 has 14 amino acids.